One and the same sample provided the 8 T cell receptor beta chains below, sequenced in a study of shared clonotypes between healthy human individuals. It was CD45RO-negative cells, positively selected for CCR7, that made up naive CD8 cells, with terminally differentiated effector memory CD45RA+ cells excluded. The repertoire was sequenced with immunoSEQ multiplex PCR; TCRdb's copy has only in-frame clones and lacks some. Altogether fewer than 1 million clones are present, approximately 96% being singletons, with the ten largest covering under 0.25%. The specimen sequenced was naive CD8+ T cells sorted from blood. Receptors were obtained from a man aged 30-40 years in good health.

The chain couples TRBV6-4 to TRBJ1-2; D is possibly TRBD1 (6 bases). Trimming removed 0 bases at V and 7 bases at J, with 18 bases between. Germline V gene data show CDR1 as MRHNA and CDR2 as SNTAGT. This CDR3 region has 16 residues. The CDR3 DNA reads TGTGCCAGCAGTGACTCCGCGATACAGGGACCAGGTGGCTACACCTTC. Translated, it gives CASSDSAIQGPGGYTF.

The V gene is TRBV7-8, the J gene TRBJ2-7; D is ambiguous. Trimming pared 5 bases from V and 1 base from J, leaving 9 bases between. CDR1 SGHVS and CDR2 FQNEAQ come from the germline V gene. The CDR3 covers 13 residues. In DNA, the CDR3 is TGTGCCAGCAGCCCCAAAGAATCCTACGAGCAGTACTTC. It translates to CASSPKESYEQYF.

V is TRBV5-4 and J is TRBJ2-7; TRBD1 agrees at 7 bases. Looked up from germline, CDR1 is SGHNT and CDR2 is YYREEE (reference sequence). The CDR3 has 14 residues. The V gene end was trimmed by 3 bases and the J gene end by 1 base; junction bases not matched to a gene: 4. CDR3 region: CASSSPGQSYEQYF. CDR3 nucleotides: TGTGCCAGCAGCTCCCCGGGACAGTCCTACGAGCAGTACTTC.

The chain employs TRBV7-2 and TRBJ2-7; TRBD2 is a possible D gene (6 bases). Looked up from germline, CDR1 is SGHTA and CDR2 is FQGNSA. The V gene lost 4 bases and the J gene lost 2 bases, with 15 bases spanning the gap. The CDR3 has 15 residues. CDR3 sequence reads: CASSSAAGTPYEQYF. DNA of the CDR3: TGTGCCAGCAGCTCAGCAGCCGGGACTCCCTACGAGCAGTACTTC. The full variable domain, rest sourced from reference TRBV7-2 and TRBJ2-7, is GAGVSQSPSNKVTEKGKDVELRCDPISGHTALYWYRQSLGQGLEFLIYFQGNSAPDKSGLPSDRFSAERTGGSVSTLTIQRTQQEDSAVYLCASSSAAGTPYEQYFGPGTRLTVT.

The rearrangement joins TRBV4-2 to TRBJ2-7; 8 bases match TRBD2. V was clipped by 4 bases and J by 4 bases; unmatched bases: 9. The CDR3 totals 15 residues. Germline CDR1 is LGHNA and CDR2 is YNFKEQ. The CDR3 DNA reads TGTGCCAGCAGCCCCTCAGGTGCGGGAGGTTACGAGCAGTACTTC. Its translation: CASSPSGAGGYEQYF.

The chain links TRBV5-5 to TRBJ2-7, with 9 positions matching TRBD1. Looked up from germline, CDR1 is SGHKS and CDR2 is YYEKEE (reference sequence). V lost 0 bases, J lost 3 bases, and 4 bases stayed unmatched. The CDR3 has 15 amino acids. The DNA of the CDR3 is TGTGCCAGCAGCTTGGAACAGGGGGCATTCTACGAGCAGTACTTC. Residues: CASSLEQGAFYEQYF.

V is TRBV19 and J is TRBJ2-1; no firm D call. Germline loops: CDR1 LNHDA, CDR2 SQIVND (reference sequence). The CDR3 has 15 amino acids. The V end was cut by 3 bases, the J end by 0 bases, with 9 bases between. In DNA, the CDR3 is TGTGCCAGTAGTATTAGGGCCAGCTCCTACAATGAGCAGTTCTTC. It codes for CASSIRASSYNEQFF.

Concerning this clone: The same CDR3 also results from other DNA sequences found in this sample. The chain uses TRBV7-9 and TRBJ2-7; D remains ambiguous. Per germline, CDR1 SEHNR and CDR2 FQNEAQ (reference sequence). The CDR3 extends over 13 amino acids. The ends were cut back, 2 bases at V and 2 bases at J, with 7 bases in the middle. The CDR3 reads CASSLSGAYEQYF. The CDR3 DNA follows: TGTGCCAGCAGCTTATCTGGGGCCTACGAGCAGTACTTC.